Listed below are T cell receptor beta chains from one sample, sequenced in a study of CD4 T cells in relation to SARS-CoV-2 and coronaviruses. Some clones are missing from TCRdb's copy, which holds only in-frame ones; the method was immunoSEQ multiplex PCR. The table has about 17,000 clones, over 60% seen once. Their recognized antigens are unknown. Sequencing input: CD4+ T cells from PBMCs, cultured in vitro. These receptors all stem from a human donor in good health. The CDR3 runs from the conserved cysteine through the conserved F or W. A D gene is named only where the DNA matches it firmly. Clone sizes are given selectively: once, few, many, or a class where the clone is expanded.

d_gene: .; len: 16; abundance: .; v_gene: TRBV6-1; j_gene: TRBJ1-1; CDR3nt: TGTGCCAGCAGTGAAACCAAAACAGTCCTGAACACTGAAGCTTTCTTT; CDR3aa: CASSETKTVLNTEAFF
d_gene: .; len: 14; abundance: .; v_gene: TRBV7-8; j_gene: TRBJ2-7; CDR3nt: TGTGCCAGCAGCTTCGGAAGTCCTTCCTACGAGCAGTACTTC; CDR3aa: CASSFGSPSYEQYF
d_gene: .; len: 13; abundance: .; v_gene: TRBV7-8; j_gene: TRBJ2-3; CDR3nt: TGTGCCAGCAGCCAGCCCCCCACAGATACGCAGTATTTT; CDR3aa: CASSQPPTDTQYF
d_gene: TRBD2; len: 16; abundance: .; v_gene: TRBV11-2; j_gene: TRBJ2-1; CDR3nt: TGTGCCAGCAGCCCTGGAGTCCTAGCGGGAGGCAATGAGCAGTTCTTC; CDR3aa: CASSPGVLAGGNEQFF
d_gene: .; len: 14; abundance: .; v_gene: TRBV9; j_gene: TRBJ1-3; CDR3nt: TGTGCCAGCGGGCAGGGGAGAACTGGAAACACCATATATTTT; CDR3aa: CASGQGRTGNTIYF
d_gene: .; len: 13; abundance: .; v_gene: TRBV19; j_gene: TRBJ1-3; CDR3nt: TGTGCCAGTAGTGAAATCTCTGGAAACACCATATATTTT; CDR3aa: CASSEISGNTIYF
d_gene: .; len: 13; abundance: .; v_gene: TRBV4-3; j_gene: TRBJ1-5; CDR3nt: TGCGCCAGCAGCCAACAGGTTGAACAGCCCCAGCATTTT; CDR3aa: CASSQQVEQPQHF
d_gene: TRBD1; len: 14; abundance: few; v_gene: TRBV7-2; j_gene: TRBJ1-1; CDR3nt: TGTGCCAGCAGCTTTTCGACAGGGGGCACTGAAGCTTTCTTT; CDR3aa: CASSFSTGGTEAFF
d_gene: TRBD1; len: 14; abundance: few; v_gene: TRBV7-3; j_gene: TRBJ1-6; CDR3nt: TGTGCCAGCAGGAGGACAGGGGATAATTCACCCCTCCACTTT; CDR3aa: CASRRTGDNSPLHF
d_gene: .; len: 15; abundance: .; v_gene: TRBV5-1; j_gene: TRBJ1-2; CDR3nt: TGCGCCAGCAGCTTGGCACCAGGGGCGAACTATGGCTACACCTTC; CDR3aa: CASSLAPGANYGYTF
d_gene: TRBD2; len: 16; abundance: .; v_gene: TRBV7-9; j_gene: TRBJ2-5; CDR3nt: TGTGCCAGCAGCTTTCGCCTAGCGGGTGGTGGGGAGACCCAGTACTTC; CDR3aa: CASSFRLAGGGETQYF
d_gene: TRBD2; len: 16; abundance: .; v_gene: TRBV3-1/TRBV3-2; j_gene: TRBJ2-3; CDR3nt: TGTGCCAGCAGCCCGCGACTAGCGGCTAGCACAGATACGCAGTATTTT; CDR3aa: CASSPRLAASTDTQYF
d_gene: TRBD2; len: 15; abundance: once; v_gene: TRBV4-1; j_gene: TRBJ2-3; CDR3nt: TGCGCCAGCAGCCAAGAGGCTAGCGGAACAGATACGCAGTATTTT; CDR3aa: CASSQEASGTDTQYF
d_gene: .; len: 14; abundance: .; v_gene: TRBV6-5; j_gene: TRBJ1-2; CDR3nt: TGTGCCAGCAGTTACGAGGGGGGAATCTATGGCTACACCTTC; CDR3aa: CASSYEGGIYGYTF
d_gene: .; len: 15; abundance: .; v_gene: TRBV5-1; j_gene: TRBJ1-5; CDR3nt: TGCGCCAGCAGCCCCCTGGGGGCTAGCAATCAGCCCCAGCATTTT; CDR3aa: CASSPLGASNQPQHF
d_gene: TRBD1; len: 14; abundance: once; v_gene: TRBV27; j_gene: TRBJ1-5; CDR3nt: TGTGCCAGCAGCGCGGACAGGGGGGATCAGCCCCAGCATTTT; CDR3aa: CASSADRGDQPQHF
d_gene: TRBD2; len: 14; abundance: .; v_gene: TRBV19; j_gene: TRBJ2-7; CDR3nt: TGTGCCAGTTCTATAGCGGGAGATTCTTACGAGCAGTACTTC; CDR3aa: CASSIAGDSYEQYF
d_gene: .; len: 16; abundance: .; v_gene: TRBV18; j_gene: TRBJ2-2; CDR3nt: TGTGCCAGCTCAACGACAGGTATCGCGAACACCGGGGAGCTGTTTTTT; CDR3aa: CASSTTGIANTGELFF
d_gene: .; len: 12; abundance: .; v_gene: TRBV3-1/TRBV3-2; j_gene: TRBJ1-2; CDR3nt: TGTGCCAGCAGCCAAGCGGGCTATGGCTACACCTTC; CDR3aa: CASSQAGYGYTF
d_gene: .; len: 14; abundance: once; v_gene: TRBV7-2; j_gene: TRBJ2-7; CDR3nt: TGTGCCAGCAGCTTAGGGGGTAGTCTGAACGAGCAGTACTTC; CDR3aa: CASSLGGSLNEQYF
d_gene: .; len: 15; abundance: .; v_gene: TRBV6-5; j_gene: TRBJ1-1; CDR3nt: TGTGCCAGCAGCGACCCCGGGACCCTGAACACTGAAGCTTTCTTT; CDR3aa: CASSDPGTLNTEAFF
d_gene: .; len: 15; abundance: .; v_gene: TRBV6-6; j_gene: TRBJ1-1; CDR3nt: TGTGCCAGCAGTCGGCTACCACAGGAGAACACTGAAGCTTTCTTT; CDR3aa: CASSRLPQENTEAFF
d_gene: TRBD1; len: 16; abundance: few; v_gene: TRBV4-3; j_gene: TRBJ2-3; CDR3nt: TGCGCCAGCAGCCTGACTGGACAGGGGGTTTCAGATACGCAGTATTTT; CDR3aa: CASSLTGQGVSDTQYF
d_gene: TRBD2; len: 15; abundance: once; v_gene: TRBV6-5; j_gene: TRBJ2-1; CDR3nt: TGTGCCAGCAGCCTACTAGCGGGGGCCTACAATGAGCAGTTCTTC; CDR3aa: CASSLLAGAYNEQFF
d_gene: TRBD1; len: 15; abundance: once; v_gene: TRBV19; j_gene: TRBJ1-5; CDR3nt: TGTGCCAGTAGCCGACAGGGAGGTAGCAATCAGCCCCAGCATTTT; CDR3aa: CASSRQGGSNQPQHF
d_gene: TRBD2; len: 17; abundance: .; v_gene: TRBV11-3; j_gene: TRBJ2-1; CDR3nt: TGTGCCAGCAGCTTAGTTATAGGTAGCGGGGGGGTTCATGAGCAGTTCTTC; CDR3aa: CASSLVIGSGGVHEQFF
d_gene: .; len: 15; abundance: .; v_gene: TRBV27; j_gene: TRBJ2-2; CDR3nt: TGTGCCAGCAGTTTATCGGTTGCGGTTCCCGGGGAGCTGTTTTTT; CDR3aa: CASSLSVAVPGELFF
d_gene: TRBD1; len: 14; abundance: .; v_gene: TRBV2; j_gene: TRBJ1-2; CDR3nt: TGTGCCAGCAGCACTCAGGGGGCGACCTATGGCTACACCTTC; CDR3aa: CASSTQGATYGYTF
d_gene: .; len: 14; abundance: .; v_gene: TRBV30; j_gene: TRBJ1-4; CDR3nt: TGTGCCTGGAGGGTGGGGGGCAATCGTGAAAAACTGTTTTTT; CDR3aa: CAWRVGGNREKLFF
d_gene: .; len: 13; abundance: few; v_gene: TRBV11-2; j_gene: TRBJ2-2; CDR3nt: TGTGCCAGCAGCCCAGGTTACACCGGGGAGCTGTTTTTT; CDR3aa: CASSPGYTGELFF
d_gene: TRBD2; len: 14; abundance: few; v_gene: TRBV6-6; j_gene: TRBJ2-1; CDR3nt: TGTGCCAGCAGTTACGGGAGGGCCAGGGATGAGCAGTTCTTC; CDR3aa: CASSYGRARDEQFF
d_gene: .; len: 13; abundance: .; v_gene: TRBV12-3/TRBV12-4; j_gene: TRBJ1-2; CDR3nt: TGTGCCAGCAGTATTCTGACGAACTATGGCTACACCTTC; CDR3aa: CASSILTNYGYTF
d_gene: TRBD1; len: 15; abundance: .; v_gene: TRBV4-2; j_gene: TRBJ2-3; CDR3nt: TGTGCCAGCACCCGGGGAGAGACAGGGCGAGATACGCAGTATTTT; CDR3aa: CASTRGETGRDTQYF
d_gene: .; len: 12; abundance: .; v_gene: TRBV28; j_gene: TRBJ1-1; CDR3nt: TGTGCCAGCAGTTTGATGAACACTGAAGCTTTCTTT; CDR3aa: CASSLMNTEAFF
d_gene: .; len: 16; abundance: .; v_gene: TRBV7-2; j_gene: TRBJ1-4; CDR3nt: TGTGCCAGCAGCTTAGATAGGCAGGGGCTAGGGGAAAAACTGTTTTTT; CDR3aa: CASSLDRQGLGEKLFF
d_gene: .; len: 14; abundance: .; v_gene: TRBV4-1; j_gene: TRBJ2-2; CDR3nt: TGCGCCAGCAGTTGGGGACCGAACACCGGGGAGCTGTTTTTT; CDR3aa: CASSWGPNTGELFF
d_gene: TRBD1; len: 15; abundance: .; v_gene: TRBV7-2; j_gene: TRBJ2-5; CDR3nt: TGTGCCAGCAGCTTCACTACAGGGGGCGGTGAGACCCAGTACTTC; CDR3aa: CASSFTTGGGETQYF
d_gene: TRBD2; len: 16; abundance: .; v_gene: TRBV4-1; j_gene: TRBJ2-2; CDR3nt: TGCGCCAGCAGCCAAGGCGGGGGGGTTCTCACCGGGGAGCTGTTTTTT; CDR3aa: CASSQGGGVLTGELFF
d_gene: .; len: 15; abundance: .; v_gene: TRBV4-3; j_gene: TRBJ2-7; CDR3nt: TGCGCCAGCAGCCTCGGGACCGGGGGATCTTACGAGCAGTACTTC; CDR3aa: CASSLGTGGSYEQYF
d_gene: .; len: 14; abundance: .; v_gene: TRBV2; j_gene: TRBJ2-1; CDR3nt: TGTGCCAGCAGTGAGGCACGCTCCTACAATGAGCAGTTCTTC; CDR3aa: CASSEARSYNEQFF
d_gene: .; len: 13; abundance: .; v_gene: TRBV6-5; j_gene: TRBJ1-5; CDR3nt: TGTGCCAGCAGTTACAGGGCGGGTCAGACCCAGCATTTT; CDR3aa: CASSYRAGQTQHF
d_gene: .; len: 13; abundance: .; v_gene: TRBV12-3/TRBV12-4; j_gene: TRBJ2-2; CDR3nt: TGTGCCAGCACCCCGTGGGGCCCCGGGGAGCTGTTTTTT; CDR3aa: CASTPWGPGELFF
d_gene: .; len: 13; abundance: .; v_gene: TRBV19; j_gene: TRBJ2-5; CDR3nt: TGTGCCAGTAGTATAGGGGGACGGGAGACCCAGTACTTC; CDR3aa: CASSIGGRETQYF
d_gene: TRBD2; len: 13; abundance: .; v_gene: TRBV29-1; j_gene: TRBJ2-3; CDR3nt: TGCAGCGTGGCACTAGCGGGAGCAGATACGCAGTATTTT; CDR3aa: CSVALAGADTQYF
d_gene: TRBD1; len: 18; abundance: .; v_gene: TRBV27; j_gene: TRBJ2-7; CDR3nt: TGTGCCAGCAGTTCCGCAATCCCGGGACAGGGGGCGTTTTACGAGCAGTACTTC; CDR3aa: CASSSAIPGQGAFYEQYF